This T cell receptor beta chain was sequenced for a study of cytomegalovirus exposure and HLA in healthy donors (dated by TCRdb to 2016 to 2017). Regarding the complete study: In an earlier analysis of approximately 640 of the donors, roughly 300 Gb of sequence data and about 110 million unique TCR beta sequences from roughly 180 million T cells were reported. Around 300 gigabases of sequencing data and 78 million or so unique TCR sequences were included in an early release covering 550 to 800 HLA-typed donors. The study aimed to test whether cataloging public T cell receptors could reveal signatures of past pathogen exposure. Typing coverage differed by locus: A, B, C, DRB1 and DQB1 were typed in about 620-640 donors, DQA1 in approximately 520, DPA1 in approximately 600, and DPB1 in about 450. Rather than using new phenotypic data, the later analysis identified candidate immune exposures from TCR beta sequences and from how often those sequences occurred across donors. Among the approximately 430 genotyped donors, around 81% belonged to the genetic ancestry cluster associated with self-reported Caucasian donors. The study combined high-throughput TCR immunosequencing, statistical association of individual TCRs with disease status, and machine learning to predict cytomegalovirus infection status. HLA typing covered class I and class II loci at four-digit resolution. Every repertoire in the discovery cohort had been generated on one and the same sequencing platform. In a later genetic analysis, genome-wide SNP genotypes for about three fifths of the roughly 670 donors were used, and that subset was treated as a discovery cohort. Using immunosequencing, the study profiled T cell repertoires from 666 subjects and related those repertoires to cytomegalovirus serostatus. Among some 400 genotyped donors of the cohort, an average of around 240,000 unique TCR beta nucleotide sequences was sequenced per donor, of which roughly 17% were non-productive. An earlier analysis of around 580 of the donors used high-throughput TCR beta sequencing to judge whether each TCR beta V gene segment behaved as functional or pseudogenic. A later analysis re-examined previously published TCR beta repertoires from over 500 donors and added high-resolution HLA genotyping to investigate patterns of TCR occurrence. Roughly five DR-DQ haplotypes were handled as single units for association and clustering because linkage in the cohort was strong. In addition to the first cohort of 650 to 750 subjects, a separate validation cohort of 100 to 150 different subjects was used. Donor age, sex, ethnicity and CMV serostatus were compiled alongside the repertoire data.

The cohort was made up of several hundred healthy bone marrow donors. Cohort members were all nominally healthy when sampled, although unrecorded immune exposures were likely present. The donor tested CMV seropositive and was one of the 289 seropositive cohort members. Each donor provided a peripheral blood sample, and peripheral blood mononuclear cells were used for TCR beta sequencing. The Qiagen DNeasy Blood Extraction Kit was used to extract genomic DNA from the blood cell samples. Comments on this clone: Its antigen is unknown. No much larger clone exists at a distance of one base, and base qualities are not known.

To prepare the library, the immunoSEQ multiplex PCR assay was applied. For the multiplex PCR, a mixture combining 60 forward primers for TCR Vbeta segments and 13 reverse primers for TCR Jbeta segments was used. The CDR3 region of rearranged TCR beta genes was amplified from genomic DNA with a multiplex PCR assay. Amplified TCR beta libraries were sequenced as 87-base-pair reads on the Illumina HiSeq System. The paper's data handling went like this. Across the 600 to 700 repertoires, a later analysis counted approximately 83 million unique TCR beta chains, 9 million to 14 million of which were shared by at least two donors. To remove PCR and sequencing errors, raw reads were error-corrected and collapsed into unique sequences using a nearest-neighbor algorithm that merged closely related sequences. V, D and J gene segments were assigned by aligning CDR3 sequences to IMGT reference sequences. For a sequence to be retained, a match of at least six nucleotides to both a V gene segment and a J gene segment was required. A rearrangement counted as productive if the CDR3 had no stop codons and remained in frame with V and J, and every other rearrangement counted as non-productive. Following IMGT convention, CDR3 was defined as the stretch from the second conserved V-encoded cysteine up to the conserved J-encoded phenylalanine. In an earlier analysis of approximately 590 of the donors, sequences lacking an unambiguous match to a single V gene segment were excluded. An earlier analysis of approximately 590 of the donors classified V segments as functional when productive rearrangements were above 56.7% and as segregating when the standard deviation between donors was above 5%. A statistical classification framework was built for diagnosing cytomegalovirus status from the catalog of TCR beta chain sequences. In a later analysis, TCR nucleotide sequences were compared against IMGT/GENE-DB human TR gene sequences so that V and J genes could be assigned. In a later analysis, CDR3 sequences and most-parsimonious VDJ recombination scenarios were assigned using the TCRdist pipeline. In a later analysis, each TCR beta chain was defined by its CDR3 amino acid sequence together with its V-gene family, and reads lacking a unique V-gene family were excluded. In a later analysis, nearly 600 highly shared, low-generation-probability nucleotide sequences were removed to address suspected cross-contamination and a sequencing artifact. A later analysis calculated a clonal expansion index for each public chain from normalized within-repertoire ranks of inferred template counts. Generation probabilities in a later analysis came from a VDJ recombination model fitted to out-of-frame rearrangements, and those results were checked against IGoR. A later analysis scored TCR-TCR, TCR-HLA and TCR-CMV co-occurrence with hypergeometric tests, applying a repertoire-size bias correction to TCR pairs. False discovery rates were estimated in a later analysis by permuting HLA or CMV assignments 20 times. In a later analysis, co-occurring TCRs were grouped using DBSCAN, with TCRdist sequence similarity added in when clustering inside HLA-allele-positive subsets. Co-occurrence clustering excluded repertoires with fewer than 30,000 or more than 120,000 public chains, plus five with anomalous nucleotide sharing. The source is immuneACCESS, and TCRdb retained only in-frame sequences with V and J called. Part of the clones is not carried over; for the studies checked, unresolved V genes explain less than half of this, and the remainder is unexplained. For V, J and clone size, that table is used; D and trimming come from the DNA. In all, the sample holds some 95,000 clones, and about four fifths of those were seen once. The ten most abundant clones make up 4.1% of the sample.

Overall study results and their limits: When HLA alleles, especially DR and DQ, strongly co-occurred, TCR associations were difficult to assign to individual alleles. In this cohort, only TCR beta chains were sequenced, and detectable features were limited by the absence of alpha or paired-chain data. The authors suggested that the approach could potentially be extended to other disease states and immunological phenotypes. Presence/absence analyses assumed roughly uniform sequencing depth across donors, an assumption that may not hold. Cytomegalovirus status was reported to be diagnosed by the classifier with high specificity and sensitivity in both the original and validation cohorts. In a later analysis, most CMV-associated TCR beta chains were found to appear HLA-restricted, with HLA associations seemingly driven largely by CMV exposure. According to a later analysis, TCR association rates differed among HLA loci, with DRB1 alleles showing the most associated TCRs and HLA-C alleles showing the fewest. The earlier analysis of some 560 of the donors excluded fewer than 20 rarely observed V segments, including chromosome 9 orphons, because counts were too low. A further reported finding was that TCR beta sequences accurately predicted the HLA-A and HLA-B alleles for most subjects in the first cohort. In a later genetic analysis, a missense DCLRE1C variant was associated with V-gene and J-gene trimming of TCR beta chains, and the association was replicated in an independent cohort. A cluster of highly shared sequence variants was judged likely to represent a technical artifact of the sequencing pipeline. In a later analysis, around 17,000 TCR beta sequences were associated with specific HLA alleles at a false discovery rate of 0.05. Linkage disequilibrium might explain the correlated functional status among segregating V segments, but an unknown experimental factor could not be ruled out. The study listed 150 to 200 TCR beta chains as associated with cytomegalovirus. Some IMGT-functional V segments, including TRBV6-2 and TRBV6-3, could not be distinguished by the 87-base-pair reads and were therefore excluded. Most TCR sequences were observed very rarely across donors, whereas some public TCRs were present in many individuals. HLA typing was unavailable for some donors at each locus, so association tests used only the typed subset. For the cohort, immune exposure information was limited to CMV serostatus. A later analysis found that HLA-associated TCR beta chains were more clonally expanded and had lower generation probabilities than equally common non-associated chains. In vitro tests confirmed that a few of the cytomegalovirus-associated TCR beta chains recognize cytomegalovirus antigens. According to a later analysis, parvovirus B19, influenza, CMV and Epstein-Barr virus appeared linked to several top co-occurrence clusters. In a later genetic analysis, fewer N-insertions in productive TCRs were reported among donors in an Asian-associated ancestry cluster than the roughly 700-donor mean. In an earlier analysis of about 600 of the donors, most TCR beta V segments appeared in productive rearrangements about 87% or about 30% of the time, broadly matching IMGT annotations.

V is trimmed back by 6 bases and J by 11 bases, and the junction contains 11 bases that no gene match accounts for. From the cysteine up to the phenylalanine, the CDR3 has a length of 14 residues. This entry keeps only the CDR3 DNA: 42 bases, framed from base 1. Reading the germline V gene gives CDR1 MGHRA and CDR2 YSYEKL. The source is a woman in her thirties or forties in good health and CMV-seropositive. The material sequenced was PBMCs. Here the chain combines TRBV4-1 and TRBJ2-5, and 11 junctional nucleotides match TRBD2. The DNA sequence is as follows: TGCGCCAGCAGACCTACTAGCGGGAGAAATGAGCAGTACTTC. This is translated as CASRPTSGRNEQYF.